This T cell receptor (beta chain) was observed in a study of a mutant IDH1 vaccine in newly diagnosed glioma. Study context: Sex distribution of treated patients was about 60% male and about 40% female; mean age was 40.4 years.

Method: immunoSEQ multiplex PCR; TCRdb's copy keeps in-frame clones and lacks some. The profile shows around 58,000 clones, about 86% of them singletons. A word on this clone: Its antigen is unidentified.

Time point indicated: week 5, during vaccination. Vaccination used 300 ug of mutant IDH1 20-mer peptide per dose, with topical imiquimod. Germline assignment: CDR1 LNHDA and CDR2 SQIVND (reference sequence). V was trimmed by 5 bases and J by 4 bases, leaving 12 bases between them. The CDR3 has 14 residues. This sample comprised PBMCs, obtained from a glioma patient whose treatment included an IDH1 peptide vaccine. This TCR derives from a young man with glioma. The chain uses TRBV19 and TRBJ1-3; no firm D call. As DNA, the CDR3 is TGTGCCAGTAGTCTCGCGCAGGTCGGAAACACCATATATTTT. Translated: CASSLAQVGNTIYF.